Following are 27 T cell receptor beta chains from one sample sequenced in a study of Ad26.COV2.S vaccination and SARS-CoV-2 variants. Method: immunoSEQ multiplex PCR; TCRdb's copy keeps in-frame clones and lacks some. The sample includes 450,000 to 550,000 clones, about 89% of them seen just once. The treatment: some 19 received Ad26.COV2.S at low or high dose, single or two shots; several received placebo; per-sample allocation not given. It was on day 63 after the first vaccine or placebo injection that samples were taken. The specimen was peripheral blood, collected in a trial of Ad26.COV2.S vaccine versus placebo. These receptors originate from a person aged 18-65 years who received the Ad26.COV2.S COVID-19 vaccine or a placebo.

The chain links TRBV7-2 to TRBJ1-1; possibly TRBD1 for D (5 bases). The germline V gene has CDR1 SGHTA and CDR2 FQGNSA. Trimming cost V 2 bases and J 0 bases, with 16 bases left between them. This CDR3 contains 17 residues. In DNA form, the CDR3 reads TGTGCCAGCAGCTTAACCTTCCGACAGAGAATGAACACTGAAGCTTTCTTT. Amino acids: CASSLTFRQRMNTEAFF.

The chain joins TRBV2 to TRBJ2-1, with D perhaps matching TRBD2 (6 bases). Trimming removed 8 bases at V and 10 bases at J, with 12 bases between. Germline V gene sequence: CDR1 SNHLY, CDR2 FYNNEI. This CDR3 is built from 11 residues. The CDR3 nucleotides read TGTGCCAGCCGACTAGTACCCGAGCAGTTCTTC. Translation: CASRLVPEQFF.

The rearrangement uses TRBV14 and TRBJ1-4; D gene unclear. The CDR3 spans 13 residues. Trimming shortened V by 0 bases and J by 8 bases, and 7 bases separated the two germline ends. Germline CDR1 is SGHDN and CDR2 is FVKESK. The CDR3: CASSQDFGEKLFF. The DNA of the CDR3 is TGTGCCAGCAGCCAAGATTTTGGGGAAAAACTGTTTTTT. Full variable domain (outside the CDR3, taken from reference TRBV14 and TRBJ1-4): EAGVTQFPSHSVIEKGQTVTLRCDPISGHDNLYWYRRVMGKEIKFLLHFVKESKQDESGMPNNRFLAERTGGTYSTLKVQPAELEDSGVYFCASSQDFGEKLFFGSGTQLSVL.

The chain recombines TRBV11-2 with TRBJ2-7; TRBD2 might be the D (5 bases). Germline lookup yields CDR1 SGHAT and CDR2 FQNNGV. With 4 bases removed from V and 7 bases from J, the gap between germline ends came to 8 bases. CDR3 length: 11 amino acids. CDR3 sequence (DNA): TGTGCCAGCAGCTCCCAGCGGGAGCAGTACTTC. It is translated as CASSSQREQYF. Full variable domain (outside the CDR3, taken from reference TRBV11-2 and TRBJ2-7): EAGVAQSPRYKIIEKRQSVAFWCNPISGHATLYWYQQILGQGPKLLIQFQNNGVVDDSQLPKDRFSAERLKGVDSTLKIQPAKLEDSAVYLCASSSQREQYFGPGTRLTVT.

This chain connects TRBV3-1 (or the pseudogene TRBV3-2) to TRBJ2-7, with TRBD2 as a possible D gene (5 bases). V lost 3 bases to trimming and J lost 7 bases, with 7 bases between them. The germline V gene has CDR1 LGHDT and CDR2 YNNKEL (reference sequence). The CDR3 is 11 amino acids. CDR3 bases: TGTGCCAGCAGCCAGTGGGAGGAGCAGTACTTC. Protein product: CASSQWEEQYF.

The J gene is TRBJ2-5, the V gene TRBV4-2, with D possibly called TRBD1 or TRBD2 (5 bases each). Germline loops: CDR1 LGHNA, CDR2 YNFKEQ. V lost 0 bases and J lost 5, with 7 bases in between. The CDR3 loop spans 13 amino acids. The CDR3 sequence: CASSQEWGETQYF. The CDR3 nucleotides read TGTGCCAGCAGCCAAGAATGGGGGGAGACCCAGTACTTC.

This rearrangement joins TRBV6-5 to TRBJ2-3, with a weak D call TRBD1 (6 bases). Trimming took off 5 bases at V and 8 bases at J, with 17 bases between the two ends. There are 14 residues in the CDR3. Germline V gene data show CDR1 as MNHEY and CDR2 as SVGAGI. The CDR3 loop reads CASSKSGGGRTQYF. As DNA, the CDR3 is TGTGCCAGCAGTAAAAGCGGTGGGGGCCGTACGCAGTATTTT.

The V and J genes are TRBV19 and TRBJ2-5; no firm D call. Trimming stripped 5 bases from V and 1 base from J, with 8 bases between. Germline values: CDR1 LNHDA, CDR2 SQIVND (reference sequence). This CDR3 is 13 amino acids long. The CDR3 DNA is TGTGCCAGTAGTCCTCTTCTCCAAGAGACCCAGTACTTC. Residues: CASSPLLQETQYF. Filled out from reference TRBV19 and TRBJ2-5, the complete variable domain reads DGGITQSPKYLFRKEGQNVTLSCEQNLNHDAMYWYRQDPGQGLRLIYYSQIVNDFQKGDIAEGYSVSREKKESFPLTVTSAQKNPTAFYLCASSPLLQETQYFGPGTRLLVL.

The V gene is TRBV6-5, the J gene TRBJ1-5, with D hard to call. This CDR3 is built from 14 residues. Trimming removed 5 bases at V and 7 bases at J, with 15 bases between. The germline gives CDR1 MNHEY, CDR2 SVGAGI. The DNA for the CDR3 is TGTGCCAGCAGTCTCCGAAGGGAAGACCAGCCCCAGCATTTT. This encodes CASSLRREDQPQHF.

This sequence joins TRBV14 and TRBJ2-5; the D call may be TRBD1 or TRBD2 (6 bases each). V was trimmed by 0 bases and J by 5 bases, leaving 28 bases between them. CDR3 size: 20 residues. CDR1 SGHDN and CDR2 FVKESK come from the germline V gene. The CDR3 sequence is CASSQDDIRFFRGGAETQYF. The CDR3 region has the DNA TGTGCCAGCAGCCAAGATGACATTCGGTTTTTCAGGGGAGGTGCGGAGACCCAGTACTTC.

The chain couples TRBV5-1 to TRBJ1-3, with D possibly TRBD1 on 5 matching bases. Germline V lookup: CDR1 SGHRS, CDR2 YFSETQ. V was trimmed by 5 bases and J by 0 bases, leaving 15 bases between them. The CDR3 length is 16 residues. The CDR3 sequence is CASSTGTLDSGNTIYF. In nucleotides, the CDR3 is TGCGCCAGCAGTACCGGGACCCTCGACTCTGGAAACACCATATATTTT.

The genes are TRBV9 and TRBJ2-1; D might be TRBD1 or TRBD2, each matching 6 bases. The CDR3 length is 15 residues. The V end was cut by 3 bases, the J end by 7 bases, with 17 bases between. Germline values: CDR1 SGDLS, CDR2 YYNGEE. CDR3 coding DNA: TGTGCCAGCAGCGGGGGGCTTGGAGGGGAGAATGAGCAGTTCTTC. Protein: CASSGGLGGENEQFF.

This rearrangement joins TRBV6-5 to TRBJ1-1; TRBD1 aligns across 9 bases. The junction had 8 bases not matched to a gene; V was cut back by 3 bases and J by 6 bases. This CDR3 region has 15 residues. The V gene's germline CDR1 is MNHEY and CDR2 SVGAGI. The CDR3: CASSYGTGRIPEAFF. In nucleotides, the CDR3 is TGTGCCAGCAGTTATGGGACAGGGCGGATACCTGAAGCTTTCTTT.

The V call is TRBV7-3, the J call TRBJ2-5; weak D call: TRBD1 (5 bases). CDR3 length equals 15 residues. In germline, CDR1 is SGHTA, CDR2 FQGTGA. V shed 1 base and J shed 4 bases, with 13 bases lying between them. The CDR3 coding sequence is TGTGCCAGCAGCTTAAGGCAGGGAACGGGAGAGACCCAGTACTTC. This encodes CASSLRQGTGETQYF.

This chain uses TRBV28 with TRBJ2-2; TRBD2 matches at 9 bases. Germline values: CDR1 MDHEN, CDR2 SYDVKM. This CDR3 has 17 amino acids. V lost 1 base, J lost 0 bases, and 3 bases stayed unmatched. CDR3 sequence: CASSLSAGGPNTGELFF. In nucleotides, the CDR3 is TGTGCCAGCAGTTTATCAGCGGGAGGCCCGAACACCGGGGAGCTGTTTTTT.

This rearrangement joins TRBV28 to TRBJ1-3; 8 nucleotides align to TRBD1. The CDR3 is 17 residues long. Unmatched junction bases numbered 7, after V lost 3 bases and J lost 0 bases. CDR1 MDHEN and CDR2 SYDVKM come from the germline V gene. CDR3 loop: CASSFGYRGTSGNTIYF. The DNA of the CDR3 is TGTGCCAGCAGTTTCGGCTACAGGGGGACCTCTGGAAACACCATATATTTT.

The V and J genes are TRBV19 and TRBJ2-1; D is unresolved. The CDR3 is 15 amino acids. CDR1 is LNHDA and CDR2 is SQIVND in the germline V gene (reference sequence). Deletions cut 3 bases from V and 3 bases from J, with 12 bases between. DNA of the CDR3: TGTGCCAGTAGTATGAACCCATCCGTCTACAATGAGCAGTTCTTC. The encoded protein is CASSMNPSVYNEQFF.

A remark on this clone: This sample includes further DNA sequences coding for the same CDR3. V gene TRBV5-1 combines with J gene TRBJ2-7; TRBD2 is a possible D gene (5 bases). With 0 bases removed from V and 4 bases from J, the gap between germline ends came to 11 bases. Germline loops: CDR1 SGHRS, CDR2 YFSETQ. The CDR3 consists of 14 residues. CDR3 sequence (DNA): TGCGCCAGCAGCTTGGCCGGGGTAGGGTACGAGCAGTACTTC. This gives the protein CASSLAGVGYEQYF.

This rearrangement joins TRBV30 to TRBJ1-1, with D unclear. V gave up 2 bases and J gave up 0 bases, with 7 bases separating them. Germline V gene data show CDR1 as GTSNPN and CDR2 as SVGIG (reference sequence). The CDR3 runs 13 residues. CDR3 sequence (DNA): TGTGCCTGGAGTACCCGGATGAACACTGAAGCTTTCTTT. Its protein product is CAWSTRMNTEAFF.

The CDR3 DNA reads TGTGCCAGCAGTGGAGGGGCTGGGGCCAACGTCCTGACTTTC. Translating gives CASSGGAGANVLTF. The rearrangement joins TRBV25-1 to TRBJ2-6; the D gene could be TRBD1 or TRBD2 (5 bases each). The germline gives CDR1 MGHDK, CDR2 SYGVNS. With 4 bases removed from V and 2 bases from J, the gap between germline ends came to 6 bases. This CDR3 is built from 14 residues.

In DNA form, the CDR3 reads TGTGCCAGCAGTTTAGACCTAGCGGGAGACTACGAGCAGTACTTC. Protein product: CASSLDLAGDYEQYF. V is TRBV28 and J is TRBJ2-7; TRBD2 aligns across 10 bases. The V and J ends lost 2 bases and 3 bases, in that order; junction bases with no gene match: 4. This CDR3 spans 15 amino acids. CDR1 is MDHEN and CDR2 is SYDVKM in the germline V gene.

The chain uses TRBV24-1 and TRBJ1-4; no firm D call. This CDR3 contains 12 residues. Deletions cut 4 bases from V and 5 bases from J, with 4 bases between. CDR1 KGHDR and CDR2 SFDVKD come from the germline V gene. The CDR3 DNA sequence: TGTGCCACCAGTGACCGGAATGAAAAACTGTTTTTT. It encodes CATSDRNEKLFF.

This clone was detected only a few times. The chain employs TRBV2 and TRBJ1-2; D unclear. The CDR3 sequence is 13 residues long. Trimming removed 6 bases at V and 3 bases at J, with 11 bases between. The V gene's germline CDR1 is SNHLY and CDR2 FYNNEI. Here the CDR3 reads CASRNLRDYGYTF. The CDR3 DNA follows: TGTGCCAGCAGGAACCTTCGGGACTATGGCTACACCTTC.

The rearrangement joins TRBV7-2 to TRBJ2-6; D not resolved. Germline V lookup: CDR1 SGHTA, CDR2 FQGNSA. V lost 5 bases and J lost 1, with 9 bases in between. The CDR3 has 15 amino acids. The CDR3 loop is CASSRTASGANVLTF. CDR3 in DNA: TGTGCCAGCAGCAGAACCGCGTCTGGGGCCAACGTCCTGACTTTC.

The V call is TRBV25-1, the J call TRBJ1-1, with D perhaps matching TRBD1 (5 bases). This CDR3 contains 15 residues. With 7 bases removed from V and 1 base from J, the gap between germline ends came to 16 bases. Germline values: CDR1 MGHDK, CDR2 SYGVNS. The CDR3, as DNA: TGTGCCAGCACCCCCAGGTTGGGACCGAACACTGAAGCTTTCTTT. Its protein product is CASTPRLGPNTEAFF.

J is TRBJ2-3 and V is TRBV15; 7 bases fit TRBD1. The CDR3 is made up of 15 amino acids. J lost 5 bases, V lost 3 bases, and 8 bases had no gene match. Germline V gene data show CDR1 as LNHNV and CDR2 as YYDKDF (reference sequence). The CDR3 DNA reads as TGTGCCACCAGCAGCGCGCGACAGGGATTAGATACGCAGTATTTT. Residues: CATSSARQGLDTQYF. Looking up the rest from reference TRBV15 and TRBJ2-3 gives the full variable domain: DAMVIQNPRYQVTQFGKPVTLSCSQTLNHNVMYWYQQKSSQAPKLLFHYYDKDFNNEADTPDNFQSRRPNTSFCFLDIRSPGLGDTAMYLCATSSARQGLDTQYFGPGTRLTVL.

This clone was found once. In DNA form, the CDR3 reads TGTGCCAGCTCACCGGAACTAGCGGGACCTTACGAGCAGTACTTC. It codes for CASSPELAGPYEQYF. The chain joins TRBV18 to TRBJ2-7, with 10 bases identical to TRBD2. CDR3 size: 15 residues. J gave up 4 bases and V 3 bases, and 6 bases lay outside the gene matches. Germline V gene data show CDR1 as KGHSH and CDR2 as LQKENI.